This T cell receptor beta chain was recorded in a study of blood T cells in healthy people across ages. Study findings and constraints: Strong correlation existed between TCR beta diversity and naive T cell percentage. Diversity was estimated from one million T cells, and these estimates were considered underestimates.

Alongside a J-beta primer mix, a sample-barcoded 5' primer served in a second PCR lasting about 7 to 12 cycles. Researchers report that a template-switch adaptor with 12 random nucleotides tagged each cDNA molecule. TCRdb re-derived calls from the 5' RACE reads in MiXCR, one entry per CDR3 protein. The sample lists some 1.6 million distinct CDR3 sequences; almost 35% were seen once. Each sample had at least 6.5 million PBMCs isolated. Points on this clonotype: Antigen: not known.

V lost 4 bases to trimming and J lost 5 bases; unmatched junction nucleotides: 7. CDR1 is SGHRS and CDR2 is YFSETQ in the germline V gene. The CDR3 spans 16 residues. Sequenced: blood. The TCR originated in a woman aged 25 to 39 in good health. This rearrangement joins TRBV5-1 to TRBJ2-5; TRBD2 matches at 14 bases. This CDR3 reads CASSTGTSGSQETQYF. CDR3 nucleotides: TGCGCCAGCAGCACCGGGACTAGCGGGAGTCAGGAGACCCAGTACTTC.